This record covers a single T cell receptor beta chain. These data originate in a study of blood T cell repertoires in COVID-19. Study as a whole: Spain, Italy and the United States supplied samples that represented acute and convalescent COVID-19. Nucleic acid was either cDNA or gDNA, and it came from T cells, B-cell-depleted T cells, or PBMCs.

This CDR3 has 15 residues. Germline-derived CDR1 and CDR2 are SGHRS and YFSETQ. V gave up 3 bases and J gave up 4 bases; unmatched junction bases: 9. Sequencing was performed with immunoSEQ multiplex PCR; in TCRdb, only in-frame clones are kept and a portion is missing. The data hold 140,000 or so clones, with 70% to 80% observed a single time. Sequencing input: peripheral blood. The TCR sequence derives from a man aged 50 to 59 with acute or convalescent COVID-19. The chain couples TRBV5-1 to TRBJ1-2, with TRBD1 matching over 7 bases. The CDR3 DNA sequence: TGCGCCAGCAGCTCAAACCCCGGGACAGCCTATGGCTACACCTTC. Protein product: CASSSNPGTAYGYTF.